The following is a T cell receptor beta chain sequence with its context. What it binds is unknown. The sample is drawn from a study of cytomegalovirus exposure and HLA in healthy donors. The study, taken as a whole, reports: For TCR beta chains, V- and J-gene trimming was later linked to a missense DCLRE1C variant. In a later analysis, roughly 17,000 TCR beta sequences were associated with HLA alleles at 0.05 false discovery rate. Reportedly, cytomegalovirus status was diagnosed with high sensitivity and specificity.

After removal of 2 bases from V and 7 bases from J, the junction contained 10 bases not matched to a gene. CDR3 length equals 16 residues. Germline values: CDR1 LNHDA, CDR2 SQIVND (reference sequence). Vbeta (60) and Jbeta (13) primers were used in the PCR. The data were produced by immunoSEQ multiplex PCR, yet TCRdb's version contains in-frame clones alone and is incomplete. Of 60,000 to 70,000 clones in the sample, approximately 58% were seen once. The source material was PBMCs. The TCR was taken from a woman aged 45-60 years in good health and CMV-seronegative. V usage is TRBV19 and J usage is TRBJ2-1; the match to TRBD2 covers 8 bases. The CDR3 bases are TGTGCCAGTAGTATAAGGGGGAGCGGGAGTATAAATGAGCAGTTCTTC. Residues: CASSIRGSGSINEQFF.